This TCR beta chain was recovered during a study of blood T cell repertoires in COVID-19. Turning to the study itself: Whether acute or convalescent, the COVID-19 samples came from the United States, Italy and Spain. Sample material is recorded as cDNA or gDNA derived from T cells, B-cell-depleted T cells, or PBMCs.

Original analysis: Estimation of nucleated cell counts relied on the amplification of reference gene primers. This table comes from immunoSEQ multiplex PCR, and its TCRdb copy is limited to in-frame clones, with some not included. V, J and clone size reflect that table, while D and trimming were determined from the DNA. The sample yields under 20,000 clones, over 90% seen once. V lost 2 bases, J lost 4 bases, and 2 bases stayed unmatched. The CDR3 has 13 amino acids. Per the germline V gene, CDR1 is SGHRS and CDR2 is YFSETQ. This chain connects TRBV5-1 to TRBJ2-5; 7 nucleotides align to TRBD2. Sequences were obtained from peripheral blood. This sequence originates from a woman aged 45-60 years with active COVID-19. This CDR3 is CASSLSGGETQYF. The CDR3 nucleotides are TGCGCCAGCAGCTTATCGGGGGGAGAGACCCAGTACTTC.